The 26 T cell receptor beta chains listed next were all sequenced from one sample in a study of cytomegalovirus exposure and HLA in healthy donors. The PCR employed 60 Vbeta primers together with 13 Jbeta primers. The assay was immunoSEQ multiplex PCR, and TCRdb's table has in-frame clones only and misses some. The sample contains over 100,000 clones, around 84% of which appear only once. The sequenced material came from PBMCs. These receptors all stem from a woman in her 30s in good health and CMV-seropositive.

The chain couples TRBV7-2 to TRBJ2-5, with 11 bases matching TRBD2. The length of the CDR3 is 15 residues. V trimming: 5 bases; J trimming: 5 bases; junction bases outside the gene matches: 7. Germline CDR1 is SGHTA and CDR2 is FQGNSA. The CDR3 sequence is CASSRSGGAGETQYF. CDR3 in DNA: TGTGCCAGCAGCCGTAGCGGGGGGGCAGGGGAGACCCAGTACTTC.

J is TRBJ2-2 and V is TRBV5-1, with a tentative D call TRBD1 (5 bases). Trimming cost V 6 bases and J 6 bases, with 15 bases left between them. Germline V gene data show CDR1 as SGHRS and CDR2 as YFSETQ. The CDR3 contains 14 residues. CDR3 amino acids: CASTSRVGAGELFF. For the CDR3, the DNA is TGCGCCAGCACATCCCGGGTAGGGGCCGGGGAGCTGTTTTTT.

This CDR3 reads CASVPGGHPNTGELFF. CDR3 nucleotide sequence: TGTGCTAGTGTCCCGGGGGGGCACCCGAACACCGGGGAGCTGTTTTTT. The rearrangement links TRBV12-5 to TRBJ2-2, with 8 nucleotides matching TRBD2. Per the germline V gene, CDR1 is LGHNT and CDR2 is FRNRAP. V was pared by 7 bases and J by 0 bases, with 7 bases of the junction left unmatched. The CDR3 runs to 16 residues. Full variable domain (missing parts from reference TRBV12-5 and TRBJ2-2): DARVTQTPRHKVTEMGQEVTMRCQPILGHNTVFWYRQTMMQGLELLAYFRNRAPLDDSGMPKDRFSAEMPDATLATLKIQPSEPRDSAVYFCASVPGGHPNTGELFFGEGSRLTVL.

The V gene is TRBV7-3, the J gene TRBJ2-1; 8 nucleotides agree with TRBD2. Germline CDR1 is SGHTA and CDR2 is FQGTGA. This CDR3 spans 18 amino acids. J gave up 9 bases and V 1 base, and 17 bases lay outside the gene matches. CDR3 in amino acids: CASSLRSSGGSLTREQFF. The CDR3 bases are TGTGCCAGCAGCTTAAGGTCATCGGGGGGGTCCCTTACGCGTGAGCAGTTCTTC.

CDR3 protein: CASSWRGLSTDTQYF. CDR3 nucleotide sequence: TGTGCCAGCAGCTGGCGGGGACTGTCCACAGATACGCAGTATTTT. This chain connects TRBV7-3 to TRBJ2-3; weak D call: TRBD2 (6 bases). Germline V CDR1 and CDR2: SGHTA, FQGTGA. There are 15 residues in the CDR3. V lost 4 bases and J lost 2, with 13 bases in between.

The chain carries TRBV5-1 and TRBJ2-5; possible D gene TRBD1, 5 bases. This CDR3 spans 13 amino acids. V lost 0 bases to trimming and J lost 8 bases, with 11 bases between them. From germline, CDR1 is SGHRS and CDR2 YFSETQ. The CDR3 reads CASSLAERGTQYF. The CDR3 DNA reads TGCGCCAGCAGCTTGGCCGAAAGGGGAACCCAGTACTTC.

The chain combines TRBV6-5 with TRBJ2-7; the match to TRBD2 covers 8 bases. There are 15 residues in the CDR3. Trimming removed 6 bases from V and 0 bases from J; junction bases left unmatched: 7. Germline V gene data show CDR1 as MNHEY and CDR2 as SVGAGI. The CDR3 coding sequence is TGTGCCAGCAGGAACGGGGGGGAAGGCTCCTACGAGCAGTACTTC. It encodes CASRNGGEGSYEQYF.

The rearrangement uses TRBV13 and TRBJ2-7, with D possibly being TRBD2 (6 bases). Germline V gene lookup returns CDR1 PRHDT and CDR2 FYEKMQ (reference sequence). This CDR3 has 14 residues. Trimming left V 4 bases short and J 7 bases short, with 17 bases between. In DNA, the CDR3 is TGTGCCAGCAGCTCCTCCTGGCGACTAGATGAGCAGTACTTC. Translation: CASSSSWRLDEQYF.

CDR3 in DNA: TGTGCCAGCAGCTCACTGAGCGACAGGGGCTGGGCTGAAGCTTTCTTT. Its protein is CASSSLSDRGWAEAFF. The chain joins TRBV28 to TRBJ1-1; 8 bases map to TRBD1. This CDR3 region has 16 residues. V gave up 6 bases and J gave up 6 bases; unmatched junction bases: 15. Germline CDR1 reads MDHEN; CDR2 reads SYDVKM.

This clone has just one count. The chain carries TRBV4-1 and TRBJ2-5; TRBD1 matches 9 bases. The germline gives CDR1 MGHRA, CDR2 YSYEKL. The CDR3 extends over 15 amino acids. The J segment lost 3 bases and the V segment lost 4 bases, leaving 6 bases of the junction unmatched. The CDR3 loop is CASSLLDRGEETQYF. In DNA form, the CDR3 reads TGCGCCAGCAGCCTTCTCGACAGGGGGGAAGAGACCCAGTACTTC.

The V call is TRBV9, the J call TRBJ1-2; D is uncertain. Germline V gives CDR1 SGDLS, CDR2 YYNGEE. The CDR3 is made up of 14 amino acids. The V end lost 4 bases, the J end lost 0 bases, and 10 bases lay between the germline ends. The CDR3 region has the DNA TGTGCCAGCAGCCTTCAAGCGTCTAACTATGGCTACACCTTC. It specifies CASSLQASNYGYTF.

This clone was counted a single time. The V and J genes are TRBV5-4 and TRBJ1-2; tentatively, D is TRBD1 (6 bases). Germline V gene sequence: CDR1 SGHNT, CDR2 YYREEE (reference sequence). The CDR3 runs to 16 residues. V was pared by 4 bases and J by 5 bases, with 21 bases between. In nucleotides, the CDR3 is TGTGCCAGCAGCGCTACCGGGACACAGCTTCAATATGGCTACACCTTC. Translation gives CASSATGTQLQYGYTF.

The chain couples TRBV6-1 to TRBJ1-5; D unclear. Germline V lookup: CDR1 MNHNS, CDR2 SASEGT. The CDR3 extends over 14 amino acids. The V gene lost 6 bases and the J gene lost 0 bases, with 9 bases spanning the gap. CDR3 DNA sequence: TGTGCCAGCAGAGTGCAGGCTAGCAATCAGCCCCAGCATTTT. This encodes CASRVQASNQPQHF.

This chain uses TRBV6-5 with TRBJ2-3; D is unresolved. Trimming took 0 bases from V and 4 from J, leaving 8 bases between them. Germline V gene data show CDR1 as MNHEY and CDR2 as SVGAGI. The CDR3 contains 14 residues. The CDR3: CASSYSRYADTQYF. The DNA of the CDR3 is TGTGCCAGCAGTTACTCCCGCTACGCAGATACGCAGTATTTT.

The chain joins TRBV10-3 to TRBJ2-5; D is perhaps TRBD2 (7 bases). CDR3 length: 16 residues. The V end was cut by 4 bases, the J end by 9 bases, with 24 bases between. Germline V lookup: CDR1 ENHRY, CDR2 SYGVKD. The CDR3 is CAISAQDSKLGGAQYF. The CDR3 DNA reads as TGTGCCATCAGTGCTCAGGACAGCAAACTAGGGGGGGCCCAGTACTTC.

The CDR3 protein is CASRGGAETGELFF. The CDR3 region has the DNA TGTGCCAGTAGGGGGGGGGCCGAAACCGGGGAGCTGTTTTTT. The gene calls are TRBV19 and TRBJ2-2; D is perhaps TRBD2 (7 bases). Trimming removed 6 bases from V and 5 bases from J, with 13 bases in between. The CDR3 covers 14 residues. Germline V lookup: CDR1 LNHDA, CDR2 SQIVND (reference sequence). Based on the CDR3 plus reference TRBV19 and TRBJ2-2, the full variable domain is DGGITQSPKYLFRKEGQNVTLSCEQNLNHDAMYWYRQDPGQGLRLIYYSQIVNDFQKGDIAEGYSVSREKKESFPLTVTSAQKNPTAFYLCASRGGAETGELFFGEGSRLTVL.

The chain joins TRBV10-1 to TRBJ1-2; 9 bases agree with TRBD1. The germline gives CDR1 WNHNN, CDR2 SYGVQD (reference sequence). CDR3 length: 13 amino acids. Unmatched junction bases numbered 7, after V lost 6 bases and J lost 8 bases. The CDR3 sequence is CASRAGTGSGYTF. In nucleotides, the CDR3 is TGCGCCAGCAGAGCCGGGACAGGGAGCGGCTACACCTTC.

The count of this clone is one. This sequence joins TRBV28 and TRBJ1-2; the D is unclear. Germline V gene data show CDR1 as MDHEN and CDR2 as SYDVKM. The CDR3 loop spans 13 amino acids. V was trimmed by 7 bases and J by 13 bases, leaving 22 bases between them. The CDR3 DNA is TGTGCCAGCACCAAAATTTGGACTACGGGGTGCACCTTC. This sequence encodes CASTKIWTTGCTF.

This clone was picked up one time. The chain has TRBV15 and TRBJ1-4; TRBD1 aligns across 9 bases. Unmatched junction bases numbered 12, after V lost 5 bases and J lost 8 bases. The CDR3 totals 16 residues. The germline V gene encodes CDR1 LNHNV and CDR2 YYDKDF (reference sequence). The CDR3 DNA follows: TGTGCCACCAGCGAACCCGGGACAGGGATTGGGGAAAAACTGTTTTTT. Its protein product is CATSEPGTGIGEKLFF. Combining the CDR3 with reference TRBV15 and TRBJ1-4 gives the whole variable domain DAMVIQNPRYQVTQFGKPVTLSCSQTLNHNVMYWYQQKSSQAPKLLFHYYDKDFNNEADTPDNFQSRRPNTSFCFLDIRSPGLGDTAMYLCATSEPGTGIGEKLFFGSGTQLSVL.

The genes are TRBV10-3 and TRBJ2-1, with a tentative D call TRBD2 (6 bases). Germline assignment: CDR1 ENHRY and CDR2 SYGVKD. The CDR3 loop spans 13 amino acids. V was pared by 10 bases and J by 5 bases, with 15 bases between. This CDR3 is CATQWRDHNEQFF. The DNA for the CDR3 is TGTGCCACCCAATGGAGGGACCACAATGAGCAGTTCTTC.

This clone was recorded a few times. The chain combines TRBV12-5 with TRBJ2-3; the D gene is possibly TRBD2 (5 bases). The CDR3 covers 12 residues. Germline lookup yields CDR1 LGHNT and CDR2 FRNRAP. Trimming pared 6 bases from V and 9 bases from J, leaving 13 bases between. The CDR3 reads CASGPGWETQYF. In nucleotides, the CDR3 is TGTGCTAGTGGACCCGGGTGGGAGACGCAGTATTTT.

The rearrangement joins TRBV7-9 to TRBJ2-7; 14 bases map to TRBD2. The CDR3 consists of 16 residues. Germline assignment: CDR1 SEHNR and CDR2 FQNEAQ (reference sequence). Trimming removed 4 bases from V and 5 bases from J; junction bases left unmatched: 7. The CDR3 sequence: CASSSRLAGGPDEQYF. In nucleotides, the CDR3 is TGTGCCAGCAGCTCCCGACTAGCGGGGGGGCCGGACGAGCAGTACTTC.

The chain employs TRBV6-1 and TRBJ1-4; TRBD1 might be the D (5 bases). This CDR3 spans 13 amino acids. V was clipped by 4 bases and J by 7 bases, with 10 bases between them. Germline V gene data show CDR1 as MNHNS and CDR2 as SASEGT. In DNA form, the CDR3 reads TGTGCCAGCAGTGCTGGGGGAGGTGAAAAACTGTTTTTT. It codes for CASSAGGGEKLFF.

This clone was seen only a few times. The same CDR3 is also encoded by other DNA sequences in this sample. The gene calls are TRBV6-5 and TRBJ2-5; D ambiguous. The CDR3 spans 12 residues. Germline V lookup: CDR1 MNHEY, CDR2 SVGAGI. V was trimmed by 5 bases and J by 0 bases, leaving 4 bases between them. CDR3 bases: TGTGCCAGCAGTCCAAACCAAGAGACCCAGTACTTC. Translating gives CASSPNQETQYF.

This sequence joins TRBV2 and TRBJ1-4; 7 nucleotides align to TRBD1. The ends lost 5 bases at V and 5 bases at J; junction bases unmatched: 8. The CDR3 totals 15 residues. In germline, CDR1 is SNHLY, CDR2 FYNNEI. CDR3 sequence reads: CASSPSRDRNEKLFF. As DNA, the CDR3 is TGTGCCAGCAGTCCGTCACGGGACAGAAATGAAAAACTGTTTTTT.

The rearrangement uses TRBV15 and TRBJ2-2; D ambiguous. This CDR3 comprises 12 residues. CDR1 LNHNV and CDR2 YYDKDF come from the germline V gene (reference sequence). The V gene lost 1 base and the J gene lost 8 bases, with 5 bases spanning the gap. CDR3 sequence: CATSRARGELFF. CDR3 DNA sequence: TGTGCCACCAGCAGAGCGAGGGGGGAGCTGTTTTTT.